The clone carrying this T cell receptor (beta chain) was found once. The source of the sample is a study of blood T cells in healthy people across ages. Together with a sample-barcoded 5' primer, a J-beta primer mix was included in a second PCR lasting roughly 6 to 12 cycles. Each CDR3 protein gets one entry after TCRdb re-called the 5' RACE reads with MiXCR. The table lists around 700,000 distinct CDR3 sequences, 20% to 25% of them singletons. Trimming took off 5 bases at V and 0 bases at J, with 14 bases between the two ends. Germline lookup yields CDR1 SQVTM and CDR2 ANQGSEA. The CDR3 sequence is 16 residues long. These data also featured in a second study, about T cells of mothers and their children.

Sequencing was done on a sample of blood. The chain couples TRBV29-1 to TRBJ2-6; D is perhaps TRBD2 (5 bases). This receptor was identified in a boy aged 5 to 17 in good health. CDR3 region: CSVWQAGNSGANVLTF. The CDR3 bases are TGCAGCGTTTGGCAGGCGGGCAACTCTGGGGCCAACGTCCTGACTTTC. Combining the CDR3 with reference TRBV29-1 and TRBJ2-6 gives the whole variable domain SAVISQKPSRDICQRGTSLTIQCQVDSQVTMMFWYRQQPGQSLTLIATANQGSEATYESGFVIDKFPISRPNLTFSTLTVSNMSPEDSSIYLCSVWQAGNSGANVLTFGAGSRLTVL.